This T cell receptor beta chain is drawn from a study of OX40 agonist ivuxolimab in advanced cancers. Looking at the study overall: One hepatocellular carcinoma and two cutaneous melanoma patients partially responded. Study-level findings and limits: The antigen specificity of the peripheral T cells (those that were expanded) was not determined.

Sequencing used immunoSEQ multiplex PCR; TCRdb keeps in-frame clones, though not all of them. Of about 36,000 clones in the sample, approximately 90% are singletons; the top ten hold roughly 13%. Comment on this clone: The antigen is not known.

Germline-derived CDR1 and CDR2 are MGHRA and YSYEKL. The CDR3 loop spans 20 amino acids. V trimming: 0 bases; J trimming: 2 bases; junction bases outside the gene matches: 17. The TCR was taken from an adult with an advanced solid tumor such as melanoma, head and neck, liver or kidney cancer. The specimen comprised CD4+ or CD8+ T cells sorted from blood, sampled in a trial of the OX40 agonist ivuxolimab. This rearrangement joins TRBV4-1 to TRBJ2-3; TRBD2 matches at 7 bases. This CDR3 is CASSQETPTLAVYSTDTQYF. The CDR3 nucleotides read TGCGCCAGCAGCCAAGAAACACCTACCCTAGCGGTTTATTCCACAGATACGCAGTATTTT.